This is a list of T cell receptor beta chains from one sample in a study of PD-1 blockade in classical Hodgkin lymphoma. The repertoire was sequenced with immunoSEQ multiplex PCR; TCRdb's copy has only in-frame clones and lacks some. The sample gives approximately 31,000 clones, around 84% of which show up once; roughly 0.83% is in the top ten. Sequenced here: CD4+ T cells from blood, sampled before the fourth cycle of nivolumab. The receptors here all came from a human donor with classical Hodgkin lymphoma. The CDR3 runs from the conserved cysteine through the conserved F or W. The D gene is left open where the match is weak. Clone size is shown for a subset of rows, as once, few, many or a class of expanded clone.

D gene	clone size	V gene	J gene	CDR3 DNA	CDR3 protein
.	.	TRBV5-1	TRBJ2-1	TGCGCCAGCAGCTTGGGGACAGTCAATGAGCAGTTCTTC	CASSLGTVNEQFF
.	.	TRBV6-5	TRBJ2-5	TGTGCCAGCAGTCCGGGACGGATACAAGAGACCCAGTACTTC	CASSPGRIQETQYF
.	.	TRBV19	TRBJ2-7	TGTGCCAGTAGTATTATCGGGGCGCCCCCCTACGAGCAGTACTTC	CASSIIGAPPYEQYF
TRBD1	.	TRBV7-9	TRBJ1-3	TGTGCCAGCAGCCCGCGGGACAGCCCAGTGAACACCATATATTTT	CASSPRDSPVNTIYF
.	.	TRBV27	TRBJ1-3	TGTGCCAGCAGCGCAGGGGTGGTCGCTGGAAACACCATATATTTT	CASSAGVVAGNTIYF
.	.	TRBV19	TRBJ1-2	TGTGCCAGTAGTATGGGGGGAGTGCGGCCTGACTACACCTTC	CASSMGGVRPDYTF
.	.	TRBV6-5	TRBJ2-7	TGTGCCAGCAGTGCTCTGAGGAACTCCTACGAGCAGTACTTC	CASSALRNSYEQYF
.	.	TRBV7-8	TRBJ1-6	TGTGCCAGCAGCTCACTGACAGTTACTAATTCACCCCTCCACTTT	CASSSLTVTNSPLHF
.	few	TRBV5-4	TRBJ1-4	TGTGCCAGCAGTCCAGGAGGGGGTGGTGAAAAACTGTTTTTT	CASSPGGGGEKLFF
TRBD1	.	TRBV6-5	TRBJ1-1	TGTGCCAGCAGTTACTCTGGACAGGGGGGGACTGAAGCTTTCTTT	CASSYSGQGGTEAFF
.	.	TRBV11-3	TRBJ2-1	TGTGCCAGCAGCGCTCACCCCAGGGTCTCCTACAATGAGCAGTTCTTC	CASSAHPRVSYNEQFF
.	.	TRBV13	TRBJ2-2	TGTGCCAGCAGCGAGGGGAACAGGCTGTTTAACACCGGGGAGCTGTTTTTT	CASSEGNRLFNTGELFF
TRBD2	.	TRBV4-3	TRBJ2-5	TGCGCCAGCAGCCAAGTACGGGGGGGCCTGGAGACCCAGTACTTC	CASSQVRGGLETQYF
TRBD2	.	TRBV9	TRBJ2-7	TGTGCCAGCAGCCCCCGCCTCGGGCGGGGGGGGACCGGCTTAACCTACGAGCAGTACTTC	CASSPRLGRGGTGLTYEQYF
.	.	TRBV4-3	TRBJ2-1	TGCGCCAGCAGCCAGCAGACGGACAGATCCTCCTACAATGAGCAGTTCTTC	CASSQQTDRSSYNEQFF
.	.	TRBV12-5	TRBJ2-2	TGTGCTAGTGGTTTGGTCCTTCGTGGGTCGGGGGAAGACACCGGGGAGCTGTTTTTT	CASGLVLRGSGEDTGELFF
.	.	TRBV28	TRBJ2-2	TGTGCCAGCAGTTTACATAGGGTAGATCAGACCGGGGAGCTGTTTTTT	CASSLHRVDQTGELFF
.	.	TRBV6-5	TRBJ1-2	TGTGCCAGCAGTTACTCTCGGGGCAACTATGGCTACACCTTC	CASSYSRGNYGYTF
.	.	TRBV7-7	TRBJ2-1	TGTGCCAGCAGCTCCTCCGGGGTGTACAATGAGCAGTTCTTC	CASSSSGVYNEQFF
.	.	TRBV25-1	TRBJ2-7	TGTGCCAGCAGTATGGGACCTCGGGTCCCCTACGAGCAGTACTTC	CASSMGPRVPYEQYF
TRBD1	.	TRBV30	TRBJ1-5	TGTGCCTGGAGGGGACAGGGGGCCCCTAATCAGCCCCAGCATTTT	CAWRGQGAPNQPQHF
TRBD2	.	TRBV7-2	TRBJ2-1	TGTGCCAGCAGCTCTCGGGGGGATAATGAGCAGTTCTTC	CASSSRGDNEQFF